The rows below give T cell receptor beta chains drawn from one sample of a study of OX40 agonist ivuxolimab in advanced cancers. Libraries were prepared by immunoSEQ multiplex PCR; TCRdb keeps only in-frame clonotypes and omits some of them. The sample has over 65,000 clones; about 84% are singletons. Source: CD4+ or CD8+ T cells sorted from blood, taken in a trial of the OX40 agonist ivuxolimab. All receptors come from an adult with an advanced solid tumor such as melanoma, head and neck, liver or kidney cancer. Both conserved end residues are part of each CDR3. Fields, in order: CDR3 protein, V gene, J gene.

CDR3 protein: CASSREGGPYEQYF
V gene: TRBV7-2
J gene: TRBJ2-7

CDR3 protein: CASSAYRQGREKLFF
V gene: TRBV9
J gene: TRBJ1-4

CDR3 protein: CATSRGGLAGGYEQYF
V gene: TRBV15
J gene: TRBJ2-7

CDR3 protein: CASSIESGRGTQHF
V gene: TRBV19
J gene: TRBJ1-5

CDR3 protein: CASSPRNGKLFF
V gene: TRBV6-5
J gene: TRBJ1-4

CDR3 protein: CASSQDRIGRNTEAFF
V gene: TRBV4-2
J gene: TRBJ1-1

CDR3 protein: CASSGDRLLYEQYF
V gene: TRBV2
J gene: TRBJ2-7

CDR3 protein: CASTVLAGGGWEQFF
V gene: TRBV6-1
J gene: TRBJ2-1

CDR3 protein: CASSPQLAGGGTDTQYF
V gene: TRBV18
J gene: TRBJ2-3

CDR3 protein: CASSFDNYGYTF
V gene: TRBV5-1
J gene: TRBJ1-2

CDR3 protein: CASSEGWGGGETQYF
V gene: TRBV6-1
J gene: TRBJ2-5

CDR3 protein: CSVERRGAMGTGELFF
V gene: TRBV29-1
J gene: TRBJ2-2

CDR3 protein: CATSSGVPILNTEAFF
V gene: TRBV15
J gene: TRBJ1-1

CDR3 protein: CASSRTGGDTGELFF
V gene: TRBV6-4
J gene: TRBJ2-2

CDR3 protein: CASSSRLVWYF
V gene: TRBV28
J gene: TRBJ2-3

CDR3 protein: CASSSQTGEGGYTF
V gene: TRBV6-5
J gene: TRBJ1-2

CDR3 protein: CASSIERGAQYF
V gene: TRBV19
J gene: TRBJ2-3

CDR3 protein: CSVGGGGGGETQYF
V gene: TRBV29-1
J gene: TRBJ2-5

CDR3 protein: CAWSPTDRWDSYEQYF
V gene: TRBV30
J gene: TRBJ2-7

CDR3 protein: CASSYRGTANYGYTF
V gene: TRBV6-5
J gene: TRBJ1-2

CDR3 protein: CASSPPSGAYNEQFF
V gene: TRBV18
J gene: TRBJ2-1

CDR3 protein: CASSGDRSSYEQYF
V gene: TRBV7-2
J gene: TRBJ2-7

CDR3 protein: CASSVAAGGSTDTQYF
V gene: TRBV9
J gene: TRBJ2-3

CDR3 protein: CASSPQGFDQPQHF
V gene: TRBV18
J gene: TRBJ1-5

CDR3 protein: CASSQDLAKNTEAFF
V gene: TRBV4-3
J gene: TRBJ1-1

CDR3 protein: CASSADRLNTEAFF
V gene: TRBV9
J gene: TRBJ1-1

CDR3 protein: CASSSGSGDGYTF
V gene: TRBV5-1
J gene: TRBJ1-2

CDR3 protein: CASSLRTPSAETQYF
V gene: TRBV14
J gene: TRBJ2-5

CDR3 protein: CASSSIAGGSYNEQFF
V gene: TRBV7-9
J gene: TRBJ2-1

CDR3 protein: CAISESRDTQYF
V gene: TRBV10-3
J gene: TRBJ2-3

CDR3 protein: CASSPRTGGLYEQYF
V gene: TRBV7-6
J gene: TRBJ2-7

CDR3 protein: CASTETTTGEAFF
V gene: TRBV27
J gene: TRBJ1-1

CDR3 protein: CASSLMGGGNTEAFF
V gene: TRBV5-6
J gene: TRBJ1-1

CDR3 protein: CAISESREGTEAFF
V gene: TRBV10-3
J gene: TRBJ1-1

CDR3 protein: CASSMSGVHGEQYF
V gene: TRBV19
J gene: TRBJ2-7

CDR3 protein: CASSKNGSTTEGITEAFF
V gene: TRBV21-1
J gene: TRBJ1-1

CDR3 protein: CASSYSPSTDTQYF
V gene: TRBV6-5
J gene: TRBJ2-3

CDR3 protein: CASRQGLYEQYF
V gene: TRBV30
J gene: TRBJ2-7

CDR3 protein: CASREVGGLYEQYF
V gene: TRBV5-1
J gene: TRBJ2-7

CDR3 protein: CASTKDPKAGTTYTEAFF
V gene: TRBV19
J gene: TRBJ1-1

CDR3 protein: CASSPGNAGLNSPLHF
V gene: TRBV18
J gene: TRBJ1-6

CDR3 protein: CASSYSGQGVNYGYTF
V gene: TRBV6-6
J gene: TRBJ1-2

CDR3 protein: CASRLDSRWEEKLFF
V gene: TRBV6-5
J gene: TRBJ1-4

CDR3 protein: CASSVQGNYGYTF
V gene: TRBV2
J gene: TRBJ1-2

CDR3 protein: CASSFNPAGEQFF
V gene: TRBV7-2
J gene: TRBJ2-1

CDR3 protein: CASTGGSSYEQYF
V gene: TRBV18
J gene: TRBJ2-7

CDR3 protein: CASSSRGGSNQPQHF
V gene: TRBV19
J gene: TRBJ1-5

CDR3 protein: CASSLFGTSEAFF
V gene: TRBV28
J gene: TRBJ1-1

CDR3 protein: CASSEPTRTVKADTQYF
V gene: TRBV25-1
J gene: TRBJ2-3

CDR3 protein: CASSLEGGSNTGELFF
V gene: TRBV2
J gene: TRBJ2-2

CDR3 protein: CASSPLRPSTDTQYF
V gene: TRBV11-2
J gene: TRBJ2-3

CDR3 protein: CASSQEGTSIYNEQFF
V gene: TRBV4-3
J gene: TRBJ2-1

CDR3 protein: CASSLAGSKNIQYF
V gene: TRBV28
J gene: TRBJ2-4

CDR3 protein: CASSISRQGGPGNTIYF
V gene: TRBV19
J gene: TRBJ1-3

CDR3 protein: CASRGVQETQYF
V gene: TRBV27
J gene: TRBJ2-5

CDR3 protein: CASSLIQGGKNIQYF
V gene: TRBV18
J gene: TRBJ2-4

CDR3 protein: CASSLGTRGLTGTIYEQYF
V gene: TRBV5-1
J gene: TRBJ2-7

CDR3 protein: CASSQPSGYGAYNEQFF
V gene: TRBV4-1
J gene: TRBJ2-1

CDR3 protein: CASRSLTGSSTEAFF
V gene: TRBV5-6
J gene: TRBJ1-1